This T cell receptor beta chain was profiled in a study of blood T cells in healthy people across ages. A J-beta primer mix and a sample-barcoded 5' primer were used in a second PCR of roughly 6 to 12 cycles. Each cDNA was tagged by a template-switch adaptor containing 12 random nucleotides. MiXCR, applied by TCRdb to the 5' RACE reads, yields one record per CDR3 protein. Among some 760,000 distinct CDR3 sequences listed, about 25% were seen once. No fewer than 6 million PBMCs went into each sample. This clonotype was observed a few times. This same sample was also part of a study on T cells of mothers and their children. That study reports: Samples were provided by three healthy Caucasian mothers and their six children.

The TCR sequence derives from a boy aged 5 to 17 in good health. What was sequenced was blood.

CDR3 in amino acids: CASSGTSKRTQYF. In DNA form, the CDR3 reads TGTGCCAGCAGCGGGACTAGTAAGAGAACCCAGTACTTC. The chain couples TRBV14 to TRBJ2-5, with 8 positions matching TRBD2. Per the germline V gene, CDR1 is SGHDN and CDR2 is FVKESK. This CDR3 is built from 13 residues. V trimming: 5 bases; J trimming: 8 bases; junction bases outside the gene matches: 7.